This T cell receptor (beta chain) was identified during a study of human T cells and chemical hapten exposure. With regard to this clonotype: What it recognizes is unknown.

There are 12 residues in the CDR3. The V and J ends lost 1 base and 3 bases respectively, with 4 bases between them. Notes on the study in general: Significantly greater numbers of large CDR3 similarity clusters came from expanded TCRs than from controls.

Time point meaning: pre-sensitization, week 0. Stated treatment: therapeutic diphenylcyclopropenone sensitization with weekly scalp DPC. TCRdb re-analysed the RACE reads in MiXCR, keeping a single row per CDR3 protein. The sample includes 350,000 to 400,000 distinct CDR3 sequences, 4% to 6% of them seen just once. This receptor was identified in a woman aged 45-59 years with alopecia areata. Some clones in this sample may be carry-over from other donors' samples. Material: whole blood, obtained in connection with sensitization to the hapten diphenylcyclopropenone (DPC). The gene calls are TRBV12-3 or TRBV12-4 and TRBJ2-7; D not certain. This chain's CDR3 is CASSLDDYEQYF. CDR3 bases: TGTGCCAGCAGTTTAGACGACTACGAGCAGTACTTC.